The rows below give T cell receptor beta chains drawn from one sample of a study of metastatic and nonmetastatic thyroid tumors. Via MiXCR, TCRdb re-called the PCR reads. Of about 4,000 clones detected, around 35% appear once; the ten largest clones hold 25% to 35%. Sequenced: adjacent normal tissue. These receptors came from a female donor with papillary thyroid cancer or a benign thyroid nodule (not recorded which). Some clones in this sample may be carry-over from other donors' samples. Both conserved end residues are part of each CDR3. Fields, in order: V gene, J gene, clone size, D gene, CDR3 DNA, CDR3 protein. A D gene is named only where the DNA matches it firmly. The size of a clone is reported for some rows only, either as once, few or many, or as a class for expanded clones.

TRBV27	TRBJ2-3	-	-	TGTGCCAGCAGAACACCTCGGAGCACAGATACGCAGTATTTT	CASRTPRSTDTQYF
TRBV6-1	TRBJ1-5	-	-	TGTGCCAGCAGTCTTGGAGGTAACAATCAGCCCCAGCATTTT	CASSLGGNNQPQHF
TRBV5-4	TRBJ2-5	few	-	TGTGCCAGCAGCTATAACTTGGAGACCCAGTACTTC	CASSYNLETQYF
TRBV7-8	TRBJ1-1	-	-	TGTGCCAGCAGCGGAACAGGGTTTTTGAACACTGAAGCTTTCTTT	CASSGTGFLNTEAFF
TRBV12-3/TRBV12-4	TRBJ1-2	-	TRBD1	TGTGCCAGCAGTCCCCGACAGGGAGATGGCTACACCTTC	CASSPRQGDGYTF
TRBV28	TRBJ1-4	medium-sized	-	TGTGCCAGCAGTTTCCGGGTCCCTAATGAAAAACTGTTTTTT	CASSFRVPNEKLFF
TRBV4-1	TRBJ2-2	once	TRBD1	TGCGCCAGCAGCAGACAGGGGGCGGCGACCGGGGAGCTGTTTTTT	CASSRQGAATGELFF
TRBV6-1	TRBJ1-5	-	TRBD1	TGTGCCAGCAGTGGGACAGGGGGCAATCAGCCCCAGCATTTT	CASSGTGGNQPQHF
TRBV6-1	TRBJ2-6	few	-	TGTGCCAGCAGTGGGGGATCTGGGGCCAACGTCCTGACTTTC	CASSGGSGANVLTF
TRBV20-1	TRBJ2-1	-	-	TGCAGTGCTAGAAGAATGCGCCCGTCACGGGATGAGCAGTTCTTC	CSARRMRPSRDEQFF
TRBV3-1	TRBJ2-6	few	-	TGTGCCAGCAGCCAAGGTGGGGCCAACGTCTTGACTTTC	CASSQGGANVLTF
TRBV6-1	TRBJ2-7	-	TRBD1	TGTGCCAGCACCTCTACACCGGGACAGGGAAACTCCTACGAGCAGTACTTC	CASTSTPGQGNSYEQYF
TRBV6-5	TRBJ2-7	-	-	TGTGCCAGCAGTTACTCTTCGGGGCGGGAGCAGTACTTC	CASSYSSGREQYF
TRBV25-1	TRBJ2-1	-	TRBD2	TGTGCAAGCAGTAGCCCGCCCGGGACTAGCGGGAATTTGGACTACAGTGAGCAGTTCTTC	CASSSPPGTSGNLDYSEQFF
TRBV12-3/TRBV12-4	TRBJ1-2	many	-	TGTGCCAGCAGTTTGAATAACTATGGCTACACCTTC	CASSLNNYGYTF
TRBV10-1	TRBJ2-7	-	TRBD1	TGCGCCAGCAGTGCCGGGACAGGTACCTACGAGCAGTACTTC	CASSAGTGTYEQYF
TRBV19	TRBJ1-1	few	-	TGTGCCGGTGGCACTGAAGCTTTCTTT	CAGGTEAFF
TRBV6-2/TRBV6-3	TRBJ1-2	few	-	TGTGCCAGCCGCTCCTCGGCAGAAGGCTACACCTTC	CASRSSAEGYTF
TRBV7-2	TRBJ2-3	-	-	TGTGCCAGCAGCTTATACCGACGCACAGATACGCAGTATTTT	CASSLYRRTDTQYF
TRBV6-1	TRBJ2-2	-	TRBD2	TGTGCCAGCATTAGACCGGGACTAGCGCTGAACACCGGGGAGCTGTTTTTT	CASIRPGLALNTGELFF
TRBV30	TRBJ1-3	-	-	TGTGCCTGCGTATTCGGCCAGGGATTAAAATCTGGAAACACCATATATTTT	CACVFGQGLKSGNTIYF
TRBV27	TRBJ2-1	large	TRBD2	TGTGCCAGCAGTTTGTTCCCGGCGGCTAGCGGATACAATGAGCAGTTCTTC	CASSLFPAASGYNEQFF
TRBV9	TRBJ1-2	few	-	TGTGCCAGCAGCCAAGAGGACGGTGGCTACACCTTC	CASSQEDGGYTF
TRBV27	TRBJ2-5	-	TRBD1	TGTGCCAGCAGCCCGCCTCGAGGACAGGGGGGGTTTGAGACCCAGTACTTC	CASSPPRGQGGFETQYF
TRBV28	TRBJ2-6	-	-	TGTGCCAGCAGCCGCAGGGTGGCTGGGGCCAACGTCCTGACTTTC	CASSRRVAGANVLTF
TRBV24-1	TRBJ1-1	few	TRBD1	TGTGCCACCAGGGGACAGGGGACCACTGAAGCTTTCTTT	CATRGQGTTEAFF
TRBV2	TRBJ2-2	few	TRBD1	TGTGCCAGCAGGGGACAGGGGTTAGGTACCGGGGAGCTGTTTTTT	CASRGQGLGTGELFF
TRBV5-1	TRBJ2-3	large	TRBD2	TGCGCCAGCAGCTTTAGCGGGAGCACAGATACGCAGTATTTT	CASSFSGSTDTQYF
TRBV12-5	TRBJ1-1	-	-	TGTGCTAGTGCCTTAGACAGCCTAAACACTGAAGCTTTCTTT	CASALDSLNTEAFF
TRBV6-2/TRBV6-3	TRBJ2-2	once	TRBD2	TGTGCCAGCACCGAGATGAGGGGGCTAGCGGGAGGTAGCGCCGGGGAGCTGTTTTTT	CASTEMRGLAGGSAGELFF
TRBV19	TRBJ1-1	-	-	TGTGCCAGTAGTCCATTGACGAACACTGAAGCTTTCTTT	CASSPLTNTEAFF
TRBV12-3/TRBV12-4	TRBJ2-1	-	TRBD2	TGTGCCAGCAGACCCACTATCGGGGGGTACAATGAGCAGTTCTTC	CASRPTIGGYNEQFF
TRBV6-1	TRBJ2-7	large	-	TGTGCCAGCAGTGCTCTTCTCTACGAGCAGTACTTC	CASSALLYEQYF
TRBV2	TRBJ1-2	-	-	TGTGCCAGCACTGCGGGCAGGATTTATGGCTACACCTTC	CASTAGRIYGYTF
TRBV4-3	TRBJ2-7	large	TRBD1	TGCGCCAGCAGCCAAGATCGACAGGGGGCAGCGTACGAGCAGTACTTC	CASSQDRQGAAYEQYF
TRBV7-8	TRBJ1-3	-	-	TGTGCCAGCGTCCAGGGATCCAGTGGAAACACCATATATTTT	CASVQGSSGNTIYF
TRBV5-6	TRBJ1-2	-	-	TGTGCCAGCACCCGCCCGGACGGCGCAGGCTACACCTTC	CASTRPDGAGYTF
TRBV4-2	TRBJ2-3	-	TRBD2	TGTGCCAGCAGCAGAACTAGCGGGAGGTTATCAGATACGCAGTATTTT	CASSRTSGRLSDTQYF
TRBV27	TRBJ1-2	few	-	TGTGCTAGTAGGGACCTTCATGGACTTCACTATGGCTACACCTTC	CASRDLHGLHYGYTF
TRBV2	TRBJ2-7	-	-	TGTGCCAGCAGTTTAGCCATGGGGGGGCGTAAGTACGAGCAGTACTTC	CASSLAMGGRKYEQYF
TRBV7-9	TRBJ2-7	-	TRBD1	TGTGCCAGCAGCTTCGGGACAGCCTACGAGCAGTACTTC	CASSFGTAYEQYF
TRBV9	TRBJ2-2	-	TRBD2	TGTGCCAGCAGCGTTGCCGTAGCGGGGAACACCGGGGAGCTGTTTTTT	CASSVAVAGNTGELFF